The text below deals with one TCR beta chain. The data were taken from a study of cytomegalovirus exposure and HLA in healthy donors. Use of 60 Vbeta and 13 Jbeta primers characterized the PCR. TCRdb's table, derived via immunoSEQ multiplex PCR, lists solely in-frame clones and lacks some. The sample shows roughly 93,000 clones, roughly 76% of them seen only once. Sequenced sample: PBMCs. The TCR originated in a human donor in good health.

The CDR3 DNA reads as TGCGCCAGCAAAGGAGGAACTAGCGGGGGGAACACAGATACGCAGTATTTT. Amino acids: CASKGGTSGGNTDTQYF. This rearrangement joins TRBV10-2 to TRBJ2-3; TRBD2 matches 12 bases. This CDR3 is 17 amino acids long. Germline-derived CDR1 and CDR2 are WSHSY and SAAADI. V was pared by 7 bases and J by 2 bases, with 10 bases of the junction left unmatched.